These T cell receptor beta chains were read from a single sample in a study of T cell responses to AZD1222 COVID-19 vaccine. Libraries were prepared by immunoSEQ multiplex PCR; TCRdb keeps only in-frame clonotypes and omits some of them. The data contain tens of thousands of clones, 75% to 90% of them singletons. Specimen: peripheral blood, collected 28 days after the second AZD1222 dose. These TCRs come from an adult who received the AZD1222 COVID-19 vaccine. CDR3s include the opening cysteine and the closing phenylalanine or tryptophan. A D gene is named only where the DNA matches it firmly. The listing skips clone size in some rows; elsewhere it reads once, few, many or a size class.

CDR3nt: TGTGCCAGCAGTTACCAGGGAGGATTTTCCTACGAGCAGTACTTC
CDR3aa: CASSYQGGFSYEQYF
abundance: NA
v_gene: TRBV6-2/TRBV6-3
d_gene: NA
j_gene: TRBJ2-7

CDR3nt: TGTGCCAGCAGCCCAGGGGGCTCGATGAACACTGAAGCTTTCTTT
CDR3aa: CASSPGGSMNTEAFF
abundance: NA
v_gene: TRBV5-4
d_gene: TRBD1
j_gene: TRBJ1-1

CDR3nt: TGTCCCACGCATGGAAGTTGGTATGGCTACACCTTC
CDR3aa: CPTHGSWYGYTF
abundance: NA
v_gene: TRBV5-1
d_gene: NA
j_gene: TRBJ1-2

CDR3nt: TGCGCCAGCAGCTTGGGACAGGGCCGCAATCAGCCCCAGCATTTT
CDR3aa: CASSLGQGRNQPQHF
abundance: NA
v_gene: TRBV5-1
d_gene: TRBD1
j_gene: TRBJ1-5

CDR3nt: TGCAGCGCGAAAAAGACGGTGATGAACACTGAAGCTTTCTTT
CDR3aa: CSAKKTVMNTEAFF
abundance: NA
v_gene: TRBV29-1
d_gene: NA
j_gene: TRBJ1-1

CDR3nt: TGTGCCAGCAGTTACGCGGACAACTCTGGGGCCAACGTCCTGACTTTC
CDR3aa: CASSYADNSGANVLTF
abundance: NA
v_gene: TRBV5-5
d_gene: NA
j_gene: TRBJ2-6

CDR3nt: TGTGCCAGCAGCTTAGGGACCCCGCGGCGTACGCAGTATTTT
CDR3aa: CASSLGTPRRTQYF
abundance: NA
v_gene: TRBV7-2
d_gene: NA
j_gene: TRBJ2-3

CDR3nt: TGTGCCAGCAGAAAGCACGGGAACACTGAAGCTTTCTTT
CDR3aa: CASRKHGNTEAFF
abundance: NA
v_gene: TRBV6-5
d_gene: NA
j_gene: TRBJ1-1

CDR3nt: TGTGCCAGCAGCCCGAACACTGCCCGCTACAATGAGCAGTTCTTC
CDR3aa: CASSPNTARYNEQFF
abundance: NA
v_gene: TRBV9
d_gene: NA
j_gene: TRBJ2-1

CDR3nt: TGTGCCAGCAGCTTACTTTCTGAAGCTTTCTTT
CDR3aa: CASSLLSEAFF
abundance: NA
v_gene: TRBV11-2
d_gene: NA
j_gene: TRBJ1-1

CDR3nt: TGTGCCAGCAGCGTAGATGGAGGACACAATCAGCCCCAGCATTTT
CDR3aa: CASSVDGGHNQPQHF
abundance: NA
v_gene: TRBV9
d_gene: NA
j_gene: TRBJ1-5

CDR3nt: TGTGCCAGCTCACGCAGGAACTTGAACACTGAAGCTTTCTTT
CDR3aa: CASSRRNLNTEAFF
abundance: NA
v_gene: TRBV18
d_gene: NA
j_gene: TRBJ1-1

CDR3nt: TGTGCCAGCAGCTTAGCTTTTAGGCGCGAGGTTTACTATGGCTACACCTTC
CDR3aa: CASSLAFRREVYYGYTF
abundance: NA
v_gene: TRBV7-2
d_gene: NA
j_gene: TRBJ1-2

CDR3nt: TGTGCCAGCAGCCAACTGCGTACACGGAACTATGGCTACACCTTC
CDR3aa: CASSQLRTRNYGYTF
abundance: once
v_gene: TRBV3-1/TRBV3-2
d_gene: NA
j_gene: TRBJ1-2

CDR3nt: TGCGCCAGCAGCCAGGAGCGGGGGGTCGGTAATGAAAAACTGTTTTTT
CDR3aa: CASSQERGVGNEKLFF
abundance: NA
v_gene: TRBV4-1
d_gene: NA
j_gene: TRBJ1-4

CDR3nt: TGTGCCACCCGCCTAGGGGAGCGGTCCGCTTCACCCCTCCACTTT
CDR3aa: CATRLGERSASPLHF
abundance: NA
v_gene: TRBV6-5
d_gene: NA
j_gene: TRBJ1-6

CDR3nt: TGTGCCAGCAGTAAGGCTAGCGGGAGTCTCGAGCAGTACTTC
CDR3aa: CASSKASGSLEQYF
abundance: NA
v_gene: TRBV2
d_gene: TRBD2
j_gene: TRBJ2-7